The 31 T cell receptor beta chains listed next were all sequenced from one sample in a study of response to subunit inactivated influenza vaccine. Each CDR3 protein is one row after TCRdb ran MiXCR on the RT-PCR reads. This sample carries approximately 480,000 distinct CDR3 sequences, 9.5% to 12% of them seen once, and the ten largest clones take over 9.5%. The sample here was PBMCs from blood, taken 40 to 50 days after vaccination. Receptor source: a man aged 50-59 years who received an inactivated influenza vaccine.

This clonotype has ten or more counts. The CDR3 coding sequence is TGTGCCAGCAGTCACGGTTTAGAGCAGTTCTTC. Protein product: CASSHGLEQFF. The J gene is TRBJ2-1, the V gene TRBV6-6; D is uncertain. The CDR3 covers 11 residues. V was pared by 5 bases and J by 10 bases, with 9 bases between. Germline CDR1 MNHNY, CDR2 SVGAGI (reference sequence).

This clonotype came up a few times. The chain is built from TRBV7-2 and TRBJ2-5; the match to TRBD2 covers 11 bases. V shed 5 bases, J shed 2 bases, and the junction held 10 bases outside the gene matches. From germline, CDR1 is SGHTA and CDR2 FQGNSA. CDR3 size: 17 residues. The CDR3 is CASSDTSGGRIQETQYF. The CDR3 region has the DNA TGTGCCAGCAGCGATACTAGCGGGGGCCGAATACAAGAGACCCAGTACTTC.

This clonotype has only a few counts. The rearrangement links TRBV25-1 to TRBJ2-6; 11 nucleotides line up with TRBD1. J gave up 0 bases and V 6 bases, and 16 bases lay outside the gene matches. The CDR3 contains 21 residues. Germline-derived CDR1 and CDR2 are MGHDK and SYGVNS. The CDR3 DNA reads as TGTGCCAGCAGGGCCAAGGACAGGGGGCGGCCGACGCTCTCTGGGGCCAACGTCCTGACTTTC. Its translation: CASRAKDRGRPTLSGANVLTF.

The chain carries TRBV20-1 and TRBJ1-5, with D hard to call. Trimming shortened V by 3 bases and J by 1 base, and 10 bases separated the two germline ends. This CDR3 is 14 amino acids long. Germline CDR1 is DFQATT and CDR2 is SNEGSKA (reference sequence). CDR3 amino acids: CSAREYSSNQPQHF. The DNA for the CDR3 is TGCAGTGCTAGGGAATACAGCAGCAATCAGCCCCAGCATTTT.

This clonotype showed up just a few times. The chain joins TRBV12-3 or TRBV12-4 to TRBJ2-2; possibly TRBD1 or TRBD2 for D (5 bases each). CDR3 size: 16 residues. Trimming took off 5 bases at V and 4 bases at J, with 17 bases between the two ends. Written as DNA, the CDR3 is TGTGCCAGCAGTGTCCAGGGTGGCGCGGGCACCGGGGAGCTGTTTTTT. Protein: CASSVQGGAGTGELFF.

This clonotype was seen at least ten times. This chain joins TRBV12-3 or TRBV12-4 and TRBJ2-2; no firm D call. The V end was cut by 6 bases, the J end by 3 bases, with 5 bases between. This CDR3 has 12 residues. The CDR3 DNA follows: TGTGCCAGCAGATGGGACACCGGGGAGCTGTTTTTT. Encoded protein: CASRWDTGELFF.

V is TRBV28 and J is TRBJ1-2; D gene ambiguous. The CDR3 loop spans 12 amino acids. V lost 7 bases to trimming and J lost 0 bases, with 6 bases between them. The V gene's germline CDR1 is MDHEN and CDR2 SYDVKM. CDR3 in DNA: TGTGCCAGCAATCAAGCTAACTATGGCTACACCTTC. It translates to CASNQANYGYTF.

The V and J genes are TRBV28 and TRBJ1-2, with D perhaps matching TRBD1 (5 bases). CDR1 and CDR2 from the germline V gene are MDHEN and SYDVKM. Trimming shortened V by 4 bases and J by 8 bases, and 8 bases separated the two germline ends. This CDR3 comprises 11 residues. CDR3 in amino acids: CASSSREGYTF. The CDR3 DNA follows: TGTGCCAGCAGTTCCAGGGAAGGCTACACCTTC.

In its sample, this clonotype was seen many times. The rearrangement joins TRBV29-1 to TRBJ2-3; 13 bases fit TRBD2. The CDR3 spans 13 residues. J gave up 3 bases and V 6 bases, and 0 bases lay outside the gene matches. Looked up from germline, CDR1 is SQVTM and CDR2 is ANQGSEA. CDR3 sequence: CSVLAGGTDTQYF. As DNA, the CDR3 is TGCAGCGTACTAGCGGGGGGGACAGATACGCAGTATTTT.

Only a few counts were recorded for this clonotype. The chain is built from TRBV4-1 and TRBJ2-2; TRBD2 might be the D (5 bases). V was clipped by 2 bases and J by 7 bases, with 17 bases between them. The CDR3 has 16 residues. The germline gives CDR1 MGHRA, CDR2 YSYEKL. CDR3 residues: CASSQPFSLAGGELFF. The CDR3 region has the DNA TGCGCCAGCAGCCAACCCTTCTCCCTAGCAGGCGGGGAGCTGTTTTTT.

The sample holds many counts of this clonotype. The chain combines TRBV7-2 with TRBJ2-1; unclear D gene. The CDR3 has 13 amino acids. The V gene's germline CDR1 is SGHTA and CDR2 FQGNSA. V was cut by 5 bases and J by 5 bases, with 10 bases left in between. The CDR3 bases are TGTGCCAGCAGCGGGCGCCGGGACAATGAGCAGTTCTTC. The encoded protein is CASSGRRDNEQFF. The variable domain in full, with the rest retrieved from reference TRBV7-2 and TRBJ2-1, is GAGVSQSPSNKVTEKGKDVELRCDPISGHTALYWYRQSLGQGLEFLIYFQGNSAPDKSGLPSDRFSAERTGGSVSTLTIQRTQQEDSAVYLCASSGRRDNEQFFGPGTRLTVL.

This clonotype has a handful of counts. V usage is TRBV12-3 or TRBV12-4 and J usage is TRBJ2-3, with a weak D call TRBD2 (7 bases). With 7 bases removed from V and 4 bases from J, the gap between germline ends came to 21 bases. The CDR3 loop spans 16 amino acids. The CDR3 loop reads CASKAAGHRRPDTQYF. Written as DNA, the CDR3 is TGTGCCAGCAAAGCAGCGGGACATAGACGCCCAGATACGCAGTATTTT.

Comment on this clonotype: Germline and junction disagree at one end, which may indicate a read error. The chain joins TRBV11-2 to TRBJ2-1, with 11 bases identical to TRBD2. Germline V gene sequence: CDR1 SGHAT, CDR2 FQNNGV. The CDR3 covers 16 residues. CDR3 bases: TGTGCCAGCAGCTTAGATCTAGCGGGAGGCCCCAGGAATTGGATCTTC. Its protein is CASSLDLAGGPRNWIF.

The chain links TRBV5-5 to TRBJ2-7; the D gene is possibly TRBD1 (5 bases). The V gene's germline CDR1 is SGHKS and CDR2 YYEKEE (reference sequence). This CDR3 contains 15 residues. The ends were cut back, 4 bases at V and 0 bases at J, with 14 bases in the middle. For the CDR3, the DNA is TGTGCCAGCAGCCGTCATGGGGCTGGCTCCTACGAGCAGTACTTC. Its translation: CASSRHGAGSYEQYF.

In its sample, this clonotype was seen many times. The rearrangement uses TRBV28 and TRBJ2-1, with 7 bases matching TRBD1. CDR1 and CDR2 from the germline V gene are MDHEN and SYDVKM. J gave up 6 bases and V 3 bases, and 5 bases lay outside the gene matches. The length of the CDR3 is 14 residues. The CDR3 bases are TGTGCCAGCAGTTTTAGGGCAGGGGGCAATGAGCAGTTCTTC. Encoded protein: CASSFRAGGNEQFF.

This clonotype has just a few counts. The V gene is TRBV14, the J gene TRBJ2-3; 15 bases agree with TRBD2. Germline V gene data show CDR1 as SGHDN and CDR2 as FVKESK. The CDR3 covers 16 residues. Germline trimming cut 1 base from V and 8 bases from J; bases unmatched to any gene: 4. For the CDR3, the DNA is TGTGCCAGCAGCCAAGTACCGGGACTAGCGGGAGGTACGCAGTATTTT. Translating it yields CASSQVPGLAGGTQYF.

The chain links TRBV20-1 to TRBJ2-5; TRBD2 matches 11 bases. Germline CDR1 DFQATT, CDR2 SNEGSKA (reference sequence). Trimming cost V 6 bases and J 5 bases; bases outside gene matches: 11. This CDR3 has 15 amino acids. DNA of the CDR3: TGCAGTGCCAGGTCCCCTAGCGGGGGGTGGGAGACCCAGTACTTC. It translates to CSARSPSGGWETQYF.

This chain connects TRBV2 to TRBJ2-1; 13 nucleotides line up with TRBD2. Germline lookup yields CDR1 SNHLY and CDR2 FYNNEI. J was trimmed by 10 bases and V by 6 bases; bases with no gene match: 21. This CDR3 spans 19 amino acids. As DNA, the CDR3 is TGTGCCAGCAGATCCGGGACAATTGGACTAGCGGGGGCCCAGCGGGAGCAGTTCTTC. This encodes CASRSGTIGLAGAQREQFF.

This clonotype turned up a few times. The J gene is TRBJ1-1, the V gene TRBV18; a possible D gene is TRBD1 (6 bases). V was cut by 3 bases and J by 7 bases, with 15 bases left in between. CDR3 length: 14 amino acids. In germline, CDR1 is KGHSH, CDR2 LQKENI. The CDR3 loop reads CASSPRAGHIEAFF. For the CDR3, the DNA is TGTGCCAGCTCACCGCGAGCGGGACACATTGAAGCTTTCTTT. Filled out from reference TRBV18 and TRBJ1-1, the complete variable domain reads NAGVMQNPRHLVRRRGQEARLRCSPMKGHSHVYWYRQLPEEGLKFMVYLQKENIIDESGMPKERFSAEFPKEGPSILRIQQVVRGDSAAYFCASSPRAGHIEAFFGQGTRLTVV.

Only a few counts were recorded for this clonotype. This chain connects TRBV2 to TRBJ2-7; TRBD1 is a possible D gene (6 bases). V lost 4 bases and J lost 3, with 16 bases in between. The CDR3 is 15 residues long. Germline V CDR1 and CDR2: SNHLY, FYNNEI. CDR3: CASSANTGRLYEQYF. CDR3 sequence (DNA): TGTGCCAGCAGTGCGAATACAGGGCGACTCTACGAGCAGTACTTC.

This clonotype was picked up a small number of times. The chain joins TRBV7-2 to TRBJ1-5, with D possibly being TRBD1 (6 bases). V was trimmed by 5 bases and J by 6 bases, leaving 14 bases between them. This CDR3 region has 14 residues. Germline CDR1 is SGHTA and CDR2 is FQGNSA. In DNA form, the CDR3 reads TGTGCCAGCAGCGAGACTACAGGGACTCAGCCCCAGCATTTT. It codes for CASSETTGTQPQHF.

This clonotype has a count of ten or more. The rearrangement uses TRBV29-1 and TRBJ2-7; D not certain. V lost 8 bases, J lost 2 bases, and 16 bases lay in between. Germline V gene sequence: CDR1 SQVTM, CDR2 ANQGSEA. This CDR3 comprises 13 residues. The CDR3 region has the DNA TGCAGCCAATCCATTCGAGACCCCTACGAGCAGTACTTC. This translates into CSQSIRDPYEQYF.

The chain carries TRBV4-1 and TRBJ2-7; 9 bases map to TRBD2. Trimming cost V 0 bases and J 2 bases; bases outside gene matches: 5. The germline CDR1 and CDR2 sequences are MGHRA and YSYEKL. The CDR3 totals 16 residues. The CDR3 reads CASSQDPTSGAYEQYF. In DNA, the CDR3 is TGCGCCAGCAGCCAAGACCCGACTAGCGGTGCCTACGAGCAGTACTTC.

This clonotype was seen many times. The chain combines TRBV29-1 with TRBJ2-3; the D is unclear. Between the trimmed V and J ends, which lost 2 bases and 2 bases, there was a span of 14 bases. CDR1 is SQVTM, CDR2 ANQGSEA, per germline. This CDR3 spans 15 amino acids. The CDR3 DNA reads as TGCAGCGTTGAACCCCATCACTCCCTCACAGATACGCAGTATTTT. It encodes CSVEPHHSLTDTQYF.

Many counts were recorded for this clonotype. The rearrangement joins TRBV20-1 to TRBJ2-7; D remains ambiguous. Germline assignment: CDR1 DFQATT and CDR2 SNEGSKA (reference sequence). The length of the CDR3 is 11 residues. V gave up 4 bases and J gave up 3 bases, with 7 bases separating them. The CDR3 coding sequence is TGCAGTGCTACGAGCGTCTACGAGCAGTACTTC. It is translated as CSATSVYEQYF.

In its sample, this clonotype was seen many times. The chain combines TRBV12-3 or TRBV12-4 with TRBJ2-2, with D perhaps matching TRBD2 (6 bases). This CDR3 has 15 residues. Trimming removed 3 bases from V and 6 bases from J, with 14 bases in between. The CDR3, as DNA: TGTGCCAGCAGTTTTGAGGCTAGCGTATCCGGGGAGCTGTTTTTT. As protein: CASSFEASVSGELFF.

The rearrangement uses TRBV18 and TRBJ2-3; 11 nucleotides line up with TRBD2. V shed 2 bases and J 0 bases; nucleotides not matched to a gene: 10. Germline V gene data show CDR1 as KGHSH and CDR2 as LQKENI. This CDR3 has 19 residues. The CDR3, as DNA: TGTGCCAGCTCACCAAGGCTAGCGGGAGGTCCACCCAGCACAGATACGCAGTATTTT. Protein sequence: CASSPRLAGGPPSTDTQYF.

The chain combines TRBV25-1 with TRBJ2-7; 7 bases are shared with TRBD2. There are 12 residues in the CDR3. Trimming at V came to 6 bases and at J to 3 bases, leaving 2 bases not matched to a gene. The germline CDR1 and CDR2 sequences are MGHDK and SYGVNS. Here the CDR3 reads CASRGGYYEQYF. The CDR3 DNA reads TGTGCCAGCAGGGGGGGGTACTACGAGCAGTACTTC.

This chain links TRBV10-3 with TRBJ1-3, with D unresolved. The CDR3 covers 15 residues. The V and J ends lost 6 bases and 7 bases respectively, with 19 bases between them. Germline assignment: CDR1 ENHRY and CDR2 SYGVKD. The CDR3 nucleotides read TGTGCCATCAGGGGAGATCGAGAGGTCGGGAACACCATATATTTT. This sequence encodes CAIRGDREVGNTIYF.

This clonotype was counted a few times. The V call is TRBV11-2, the J call TRBJ2-1; D is possibly TRBD1 (6 bases). The CDR3 is made up of 19 amino acids. Germline V gives CDR1 SGHAT, CDR2 FQNNGV. Trimming left V 5 bases short and J 3 bases short, with 26 bases between. The CDR3 loop is CASSKKRPQGWTLYNEQFF. CDR3 sequence (DNA): TGTGCCAGCAGCAAAAAACGACCACAGGGATGGACCCTCTACAATGAGCAGTTCTTC.

V usage is TRBV5-1 and J usage is TRBJ2-2; maybe TRBD1 (5 bases). Trimming stripped 4 bases from V and 3 bases from J, with 10 bases between. The V gene's germline CDR1 is SGHRS and CDR2 YFSETQ. This CDR3 has 14 amino acids. CDR3 loop: CASSARVDTGELFF. Written as DNA, the CDR3 is TGCGCCAGCAGCGCCAGGGTCGACACCGGGGAGCTGTTTTTT.